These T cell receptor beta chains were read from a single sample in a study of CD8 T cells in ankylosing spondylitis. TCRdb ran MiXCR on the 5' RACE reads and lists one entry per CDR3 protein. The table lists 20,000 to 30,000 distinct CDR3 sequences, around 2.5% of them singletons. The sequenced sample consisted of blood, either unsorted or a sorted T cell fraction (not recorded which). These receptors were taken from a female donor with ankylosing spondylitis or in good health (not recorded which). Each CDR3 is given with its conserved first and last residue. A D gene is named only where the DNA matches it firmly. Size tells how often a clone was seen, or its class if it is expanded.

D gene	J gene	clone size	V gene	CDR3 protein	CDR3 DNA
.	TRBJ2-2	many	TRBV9	CASSVAPANTGELFF	TGTGCCAGCAGCGTAGCCCCCGCGAACACCGGGGAGCTGTTTTTT
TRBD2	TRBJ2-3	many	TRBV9	CASSPRSGGATDTQYF	TGTGCCAGCAGCCCCCGCAGCGGGGGGGCAACAGATACGCAGTATTTT
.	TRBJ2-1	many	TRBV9	CASSVSSWADNEQFF	TGTGCCAGCAGCGTCTCAAGCTGGGCAGACAATGAGCAGTTCTTC
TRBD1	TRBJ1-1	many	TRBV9	CASSATGTGVTEAFF	TGTGCCAGCAGCGCGACCGGGACAGGGGTTACTGAAGCTTTCTTT
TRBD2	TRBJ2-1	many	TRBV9	CASTRVSSGHNEQFF	TGTGCCAGCACCCGTGTTTCTAGCGGGCATAATGAGCAGTTCTTC
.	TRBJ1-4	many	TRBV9	CASSVGAGDEKLFF	TGTGCCAGCAGCGTAGGGGCAGGGGATGAAAAACTGTTTTTT
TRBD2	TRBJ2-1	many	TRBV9	CASSVLAGDNEQFF	TGTGCCAGCAGCGTTCTAGCGGGGGACAATGAGCAGTTCTTC
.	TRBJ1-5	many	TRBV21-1	CASSKVRRTPLYSNQPQHF	TGTGCCAGCAGCAAAGTCCGCCGGACACCATTGTATAGCAATCAGCCCCAGCATTTT
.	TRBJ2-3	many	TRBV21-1	CASSSMPRGLGTDTQYF	TGTGCCAGCAGCAGTATGCCAAGGGGACTAGGAACGGATACGCAGTATTTT
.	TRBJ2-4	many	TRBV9	CASSAGDSTKNIQYF	TGTGCCAGCAGCGCGGGGGACAGTACCAAAAACATTCAGTACTTC
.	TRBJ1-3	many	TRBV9	CASSVTPRAGNTIYF	TGTGCCAGCAGCGTAACCCCCCGGGCTGGAAACACCATATATTTT
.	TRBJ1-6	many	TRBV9	CASSVEALNSPLHF	TGTGCCAGCAGCGTAGAGGCCTTAAATTCACCCCTCCACTTT
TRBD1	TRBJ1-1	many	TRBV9	CASSFHPGQPDEAFF	TGTGCCAGCAGCTTCCACCCGGGACAGCCCGATGAGGCTTTCTTT
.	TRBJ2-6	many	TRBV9	CASSVDGISGANVLTF	TGTGCCAGCAGCGTAGATGGGATCTCTGGGGCCAACGTCCTGACTTTC
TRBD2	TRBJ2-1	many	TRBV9	CASSAWGLAGINEQFF	TGTGCCAGCAGCGCGTGGGGACTAGCGGGAATTAATGAGCAGTTCTTC
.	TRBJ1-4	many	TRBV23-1	CASSHSMLRGAEEKLFF	TGCGCCAGCAGTCATTCGATGCTCCGGGGGGCAGAAGAAAAACTGTTTTTT
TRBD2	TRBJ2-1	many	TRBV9	CASSVEGLAVNEQFF	TGTGCCAGCAGCGTAGAAGGACTAGCGGTCAATGAGCAGTTCTTC
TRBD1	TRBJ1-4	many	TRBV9	CASSASGQGTNEKLFF	TGTGCCAGCAGCGCCAGTGGACAGGGAACTAATGAAAAACTGTTTTTT
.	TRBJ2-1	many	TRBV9	CASSKGGGRIDEQFF	TGTGCCAGCAGCAAAGGGGGGGGCCGAATAGATGAGCAGTTCTTC
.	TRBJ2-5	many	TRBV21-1	CASSKKRETATLKETQYF	TGTGCCAGCAGCAAGAAACGAGAGACAGCGACGCTGAAAGAGACCCAGTACTTC
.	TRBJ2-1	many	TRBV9	CASSEDGLLFF	TGTGCCAGCAGCGAAGATGGACTACTGTTCTTC
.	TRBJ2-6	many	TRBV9	CASSPTGFSGANVLTF	TGTGCCAGCAGCCCAACAGGCTTCTCTGGGGCCAACGTCCTGACTTTC
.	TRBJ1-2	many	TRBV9	CASSVWGWGYTF	TGTGCCAGCAGCGTTTGGGGATGGGGCTACACCTTC